This T cell receptor beta chain was captured in a study of identical twins (TCRdb year 2016). Study-wide context: To test whether fetal clonotypes persist, this study deep-sequenced TCR alpha and beta repertoires from monozygotic twins, from unrelated adults of various ages, and from cord blood. Replicate twin experiments were performed at different times using different library preparation protocols to rule out contamination.

The library was obtained by 5' RACE. This sample was sequenced with an Illumina HiSeq 2000. Template switching introduced a universal primer binding site; the final cDNA contained a unique molecular identifier, enabling accurate counting of TCR cDNA molecules. Specific primers in the conserved constant-segment region were used to synthesize first-strand cDNA for the TCR alpha and beta chains. To control for contamination, every cDNA library was double barcoded, receiving both a SMART-Mk sample barcode and Illumina barcodes. Two successive PCR steps introduced TruSeq adapter sequences along with Illumina sample barcodes. The Illumina HiSeq platform was used with custom primers to sequence TCR alpha and beta cDNA libraries. As for the original processing: MiGEC processed the raw reads to extract unique molecular identifiers, while MiXCR was used to determine the CDR3 positions. Recombination models were inferred per individual with the repgenHMM and IGoR tools using an EM algorithm. The analysis of shared clonotypes was done with the tcR package in R, with sharing normalized by the product of cloneset sizes. To study raw recombination without the effects of thymic and clonal selection, out-of-frame nonproductive sequences were analyzed. The public sequencing data were trimmed at Q25 with fastp and processed into clonotypes with MiXCR by TCRdb, which kept only in-frame beta chains. Every distinct CDR3 protein forms one entry, paired with its most common genes and DNA. The V and J calls, along with clone size, are taken from TCRdb and not from the paper's own processing. The sample table shows roughly 1,500,000 distinct CDR3 sequences, and 25% to 35% are seen once. The top ten hold roughly 0.3% of the sample.

CDR1 and CDR2 are drawn from the germline V gene: MDHEN, SYDVKM. Trimming takes 2 bases off V and 3 bases off J; junction bases not matched to a gene: 5. CDR3 length: 15 amino acids, cysteine to phenylalanine. CDR3 DNA is the only sequence kept; it has 45 bases, read in frame from the first base. About this clonotype itself: Its recognized antigen is unknown. Base qualities were left out, and no much larger clone turns up one base away.

All donors were healthy Caucasians. What the work shows at the level of the full study, not this receptor alone: Because the same donors could not be followed over many years, the conclusions depended on cross-sectional statistical analysis. In beta out-of-frame sequences, excess twin sharing was weaker, because having fewer shared sequences lowered the signal-to-noise ratio. Zero-insertion analyses could be partly confounded by invariant T cells such as MAIT and iNKT, although diverse VJ usage argued against such confounding for most clonotypes. Abundant cord blood beta clonotypes carried fewer insertions; young adult naive repertoires showed a weaker similar trend, while memory repertoires showed none. Compared with coincidental sharing between unrelated individuals, an excess of low generation-probability sequences was observed among out-of-frame TCR alpha sequences shared between twins. In monozygotic twins, out-of-frame TCR alpha sharing was systematically underestimated by recombination models, although the models agreed with sharing between unrelated individuals.

The receptor was isolated from a newborn girl in good health. Sequenced material: cord blood. The chain uses TRBV28 and TRBJ2-7; the junction holds 9 bases that match TRBD1. In nucleotides, the sequence is TGTGCCAGCAGTTTAGGAGGGGACAGGGTCTACGAGCAGTACTTC. Translated, this gives CASSLGGDRVYEQYF.